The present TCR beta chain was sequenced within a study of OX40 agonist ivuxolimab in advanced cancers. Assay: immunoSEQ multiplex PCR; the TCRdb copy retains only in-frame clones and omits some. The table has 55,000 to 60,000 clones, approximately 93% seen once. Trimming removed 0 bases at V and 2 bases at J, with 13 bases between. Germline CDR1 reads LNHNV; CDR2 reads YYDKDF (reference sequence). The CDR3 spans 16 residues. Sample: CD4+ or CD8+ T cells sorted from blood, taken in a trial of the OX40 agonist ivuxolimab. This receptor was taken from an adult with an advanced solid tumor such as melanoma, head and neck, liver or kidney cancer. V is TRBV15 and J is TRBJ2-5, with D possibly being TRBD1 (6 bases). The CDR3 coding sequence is TGTGCCACCAGCAGAGATATAGGCAGGGGTCAAGAGACCCAGTACTTC. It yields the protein CATSRDIGRGQETQYF. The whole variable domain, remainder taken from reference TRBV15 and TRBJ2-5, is DAMVIQNPRYQVTQFGKPVTLSCSQTLNHNVMYWYQQKSSQAPKLLFHYYDKDFNNEADTPDNFQSRRPNTSFCFLDIRSPGLGDTAMYLCATSRDIGRGQETQYFGPGTRLLVL.